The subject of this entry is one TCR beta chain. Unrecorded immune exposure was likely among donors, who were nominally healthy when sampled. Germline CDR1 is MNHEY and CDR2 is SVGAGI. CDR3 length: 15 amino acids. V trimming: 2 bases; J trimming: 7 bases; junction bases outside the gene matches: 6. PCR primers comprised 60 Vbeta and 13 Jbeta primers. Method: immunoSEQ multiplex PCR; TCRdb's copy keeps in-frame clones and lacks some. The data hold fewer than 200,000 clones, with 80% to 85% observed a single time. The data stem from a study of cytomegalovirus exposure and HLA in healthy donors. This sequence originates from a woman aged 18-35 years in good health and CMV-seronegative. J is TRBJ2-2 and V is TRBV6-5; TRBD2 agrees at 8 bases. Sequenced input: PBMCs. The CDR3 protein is CASSYQRERDGELFF. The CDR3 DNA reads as TGTGCCAGCAGTTACCAGCGGGAGAGGGACGGGGAGCTGTTTTTT.